These 31 T cell receptor beta chains came from one sample sequenced in a study of shared clonotypes between healthy human individuals. Measured with immunoSEQ multiplex PCR; TCRdb has only the in-frame clones, and not every one. This sample has more than 2 million clones; about 94% occur once, and the top ten carry 0.1% to 0.15%. What was sequenced was naive CD4+ T cells sorted from blood. Subset indicated: CD45RA+ positively selected. These TCRs come from a man between 18 and 35 years old in good health.

J is TRBJ1-1 and V is TRBV7-3; unclear D gene. This CDR3 is 11 amino acids long. The ends were cut back, 5 bases at V and 9 bases at J, with 10 bases in the middle. Per the germline V gene, CDR1 is SGHTA and CDR2 is FQGTGA. The CDR3 protein is CASSIKGQAFF. CDR3 nucleotides: TGTGCCAGCAGCATAAAGGGTCAAGCTTTCTTT.

This chain joins TRBV19 and TRBJ2-5, with 7 nucleotides matching TRBD1. CDR1 and CDR2 (germline): LNHDA, SQIVND (reference sequence). Trimming took 4 bases from V and 1 from J; bases not matched to a gene: 3. The CDR3 contains 14 residues. The CDR3 DNA is TGTGCCAGTAGTAGAGGGGGCATCCAAGAGACCCAGTACTTC. Translated, it gives CASSRGGIQETQYF. Supplemented by reference TRBV19 and TRBJ2-5, the full variable domain reads DGGITQSPKYLFRKEGQNVTLSCEQNLNHDAMYWYRQDPGQGLRLIYYSQIVNDFQKGDIAEGYSVSREKKESFPLTVTSAQKNPTAFYLCASSRGGIQETQYFGPGTRLLVL.

Details on this clone: Other DNA sequences in this specimen translate into the identical CDR3. V is TRBV5-4 and J is TRBJ2-1; tentative D call: TRBD2 (5 bases). The CDR3 contains 15 residues. V gave up 0 bases and J gave up 6 bases, with 13 bases separating them. The germline CDR1 and CDR2 sequences are SGHNT and YYREEE (reference sequence). The CDR3 is CASSLGLAGRNEQFF. CDR3 in DNA: TGTGCCAGCAGCTTGGGGCTAGCCGGTCGCAATGAGCAGTTCTTC.

The chain joins TRBV28 to TRBJ1-1, with 10 positions matching TRBD1. This CDR3 has 16 residues. Germline CDR1 is MDHEN and CDR2 is SYDVKM. V was pared by 4 bases and J by 4 bases, with 9 bases of the junction left unmatched. The CDR3 spells CASSWRQGALSTEAFF. The CDR3 DNA is TGTGCCAGCAGTTGGAGACAGGGGGCTCTATCCACTGAAGCTTTCTTT.

The chain combines TRBV5-8 with TRBJ1-6; D might be TRBD1 (6 bases). This CDR3 contains 16 residues. V lost 4 bases to trimming and J lost 7 bases, with 18 bases between them. Looked up from germline, CDR1 is SGHTS and CDR2 is YDEGEE. This CDR3 is CASSKYSGTLNSPLHF. CDR3 bases: TGTGCCAGCAGCAAATATTCCGGGACATTAAATTCACCCCTCCACTTT.

This clone has just one count. The CDR3 DNA follows: TGTGCCAGCAGTCCGTTAAGCTTAGGACAGGGGAGGGGGAACACCATATATTTT. Its protein is CASSPLSLGQGRGNTIYF. The gene calls are TRBV27 and TRBJ1-3, with TRBD1 matching over 9 bases. The CDR3 length is 18 residues. Germline V gene data show CDR1 as MNHEY and CDR2 as SMNVEV (reference sequence). With V trimmed by 5 bases and J by 7 bases, 18 bases remained unmatched.

This clone has a single count. The J gene is TRBJ2-7, the V gene TRBV7-8; 12 bases fit TRBD1. The V and J ends lost 5 bases and 2 bases, in that order; junction bases with no gene match: 10. The CDR3 runs 17 residues. The germline CDR1 and CDR2 sequences are SGHVS and FQNEAQ. CDR3 region: CASSPRTGTGGTYEQYF. CDR3 bases: TGTGCCAGCAGCCCTAGGACGGGGACAGGGGGCACCTACGAGCAGTACTTC.

This clone has only one observation. The chain recombines TRBV28 with TRBJ2-7; TRBD2 might be the D (7 bases). The CDR3 consists of 13 residues. Germline lookup yields CDR1 MDHEN and CDR2 SYDVKM. Trimming stripped 8 bases from V and 2 bases from J, with 13 bases between. CDR3 nucleotide sequence: TGTGCCAGCGGGGGGGACAACGCCTACGAGCAGTACTTC. Protein sequence: CASGGDNAYEQYF.

The chain employs TRBV6-1 and TRBJ2-7, with 8 bases aligning to TRBD1. Germline V gene lookup returns CDR1 MNHNS and CDR2 SASEGT. V trimming: 5 bases; J trimming: 5 bases; junction bases outside the gene matches: 11. This CDR3 spans 15 amino acids. The CDR3: CASSIIYRGRDEQYF. The CDR3 region has the DNA TGTGCCAGCAGTATTATCTACAGGGGGAGAGACGAGCAGTACTTC.

Only a few counts were recorded for this clone. The sample has other DNA sequences that encode this CDR3 too. V gene TRBV30 combines with J gene TRBJ2-7; D remains ambiguous. The CDR3 extends over 12 amino acids. Germline values: CDR1 GTSNPN, CDR2 SVGIG (reference sequence). Trimming left V 0 bases short and J 2 bases short, with 5 bases between. CDR3 sequence: CAWSVSPYEQYF. The CDR3 bases are TGTGCCTGGAGTGTATCCCCCTACGAGCAGTACTTC.

V is TRBV28 and J is TRBJ1-5; D not certain. The CDR3 consists of 14 residues. Trimming cost V 4 bases and J 2 bases, with 9 bases left between them. Germline V lookup: CDR1 MDHEN, CDR2 SYDVKM. The CDR3 is CASSSLPGNQPQHF. DNA of the CDR3: TGTGCCAGCAGTTCGCTACCGGGCAATCAGCCCCAGCATTTT.

The chain uses TRBV9 and TRBJ2-1, with D possibly matching TRBD1 (6 bases). The ends were cut back, 5 bases at V and 3 bases at J, with 15 bases in the middle. Germline V gene lookup returns CDR1 SGDLS and CDR2 YYNGEE. CDR3 length equals 15 residues. CDR3 amino acids: CASSGGSGNYNEQFF. The CDR3 region has the DNA TGTGCCAGCAGTGGGGGCAGCGGCAACTACAATGAGCAGTTCTTC.

The chain couples TRBV6-1 to TRBJ2-7, with 7 positions matching TRBD1. The CDR3 consists of 15 residues. Germline V gives CDR1 MNHNS, CDR2 SASEGT. V was clipped by 4 bases and J by 4 bases; unmatched bases: 10. The CDR3 region has the DNA TGTGCCAGCAGTGGTCTGAGACAGGGATCGTACGAGCAGTACTTC. Amino acid sequence: CASSGLRQGSYEQYF.

The J gene is TRBJ2-1, the V gene TRBV7-2, with TRBD1 as a possible D gene (6 bases). The CDR3 consists of 15 residues. The V end was cut by 4 bases, the J end by 4 bases, with 14 bases between. Germline loops: CDR1 SGHTA, CDR2 FQGNSA. The CDR3: CASSSRPGAYNEQFF. CDR3 sequence (DNA): TGTGCCAGCAGCTCTCGCCCAGGGGCGTACAATGAGCAGTTCTTC.

The rearrangement links TRBV7-9 to TRBJ2-1; possible D gene TRBD2, 6 bases. With 1 base removed from V and 13 bases from J, the gap between germline ends came to 14 bases. CDR1 and CDR2 from the germline V gene are SEHNR and FQNEAQ (reference sequence). The CDR3 covers 13 residues. The CDR3 DNA is TGTGCCAGCAGCTTAGAGGTCGGGAGAGGCCAGTTCTTC. It yields the protein CASSLEVGRGQFF.

The CDR3 region has the DNA TGTGCCAGCCTAGCCCAAAAGGGCTACGAGCAGTACTTC. The encoded protein is CASLAQKGYEQYF. The V call is TRBV6-6, the J call TRBJ2-7, with D tentatively TRBD2 (5 bases). V was trimmed by 8 bases and J by 3 bases, leaving 14 bases between them. CDR3 size: 13 residues. Germline lookup yields CDR1 MNHNY and CDR2 SVGAGI (reference sequence).

The J gene is TRBJ2-3, the V gene TRBV7-3; D tentatively reads TRBD1 or TRBD2 (5 bases each). V was pared by 3 bases and J by 5 bases, with 15 bases between. Germline CDR1 and CDR2: SGHTA and FQGTGA. This CDR3 is 15 amino acids long. The CDR3 sequence is CASSFTGRPEDTQYF. In nucleotides, the CDR3 is TGTGCCAGCAGCTTCACGGGGCGGCCGGAAGATACGCAGTATTTT.

V is TRBV7-9 and J is TRBJ1-6; TRBD1 might be the D (5 bases). From germline, CDR1 is SEHNR and CDR2 FQNEAQ (reference sequence). This CDR3 spans 11 amino acids. V was cut by 3 bases and J by 13 bases, with 7 bases left in between. DNA of the CDR3: TGTGCCAGCAGCTTGGGGCAGCCCCTCCACTTT. This encodes CASSLGQPLHF.

In regard to this clone: This sample includes further DNA sequences coding for the same CDR3. The rearrangement joins TRBV14 to TRBJ1-6; D call uncertain. From germline, CDR1 is SGHDN and CDR2 FVKESK. Trimming cost V 0 bases and J 7 bases, with 1 base left between them. The CDR3 has 12 residues. The CDR3 DNA sequence: TGTGCCAGCAGCCAAGAGAATTCACCCCTCCACTTT. This encodes CASSQENSPLHF.

The chain combines TRBV11-2 with TRBJ2-2, with 11 bases that match TRBD2. Germline CDR1 reads SGHAT; CDR2 reads FQNNGV. The CDR3 is 17 amino acids. Unmatched junction bases numbered 0, after V lost 0 bases and J lost 0 bases. This CDR3 reads CASSLDSGRANTGELFF. In DNA, the CDR3 is TGTGCCAGCAGCTTAGATAGCGGGAGGGCGAACACCGGGGAGCTGTTTTTT.

J is TRBJ1-2 and V is TRBV7-8; no firm D call. CDR1 is SGHVS and CDR2 is FQNEAQ in the germline V gene. Trimming cost V 5 bases and J 1 base, with 14 bases left between them. The CDR3 runs to 15 residues. The CDR3 loop is CASSPQTTGNYGYTF. DNA of the CDR3: TGTGCCAGCAGCCCCCAAACCACGGGTAACTATGGCTACACCTTC.

The chain uses TRBV11-2 and TRBJ1-5; 7 bases line up with TRBD1. The CDR3 covers 15 residues. The germline CDR1 and CDR2 sequences are SGHAT and FQNNGV. With 3 bases clipped from V and 3 bases from J, the junction kept 5 bases outside the gene matches. The CDR3 region is CASSLGQGVNQPQHF. The CDR3 region has the DNA TGTGCCAGCAGCTTGGGCCAGGGGGTCAATCAGCCCCAGCATTTT.

V is TRBV19 and J is TRBJ2-1, with 11 bases lining up with TRBD2. This CDR3 has 17 amino acids. V trimming: 5 bases; J trimming: 8 bases; junction bases outside the gene matches: 14. In germline, CDR1 is LNHDA, CDR2 SQIVND (reference sequence). The CDR3, as DNA: TGTGCCAGTAGTGACAAACCGGGACTAGCGGTTCGGGATGAGCAGTTCTTC. Its protein is CASSDKPGLAVRDEQFF.

This chain joins TRBV5-4 and TRBJ2-1, with TRBD1 identical over 9 bases. CDR1 is SGHNT, CDR2 YYREEE, per germline (reference sequence). V gave up 1 base and J gave up 7 bases; unmatched junction bases: 3. The CDR3 consists of 14 residues. This CDR3 reads CASSLTGGSNEQFF. The CDR3 nucleotides read TGTGCCAGCAGCTTGACAGGGGGCTCGAATGAGCAGTTCTTC.

This clone has only one observation. V and J are TRBV15 and TRBJ1-1; D remains ambiguous. Per the germline V gene, CDR1 is LNHNV and CDR2 is YYDKDF (reference sequence). CDR3 length: 15 amino acids. V was trimmed by 4 bases and J by 2 bases, leaving 14 bases between them. The CDR3 region is CATSKSSVGNTEAFF. For the CDR3, the DNA is TGTGCCACCAGCAAATCTTCCGTGGGAAACACTGAAGCTTTCTTT.

This sequence joins TRBV29-1 and TRBJ2-3; the match to TRBD2 covers 11 bases. Germline V gives CDR1 SQVTM, CDR2 ANQGSEA. The V gene end was trimmed by 7 bases and the J gene end by 1 base; junction bases not matched to a gene: 13. The CDR3 is 17 residues long. The CDR3 region has the DNA TGCAGCGGTAAGGGACTAGCGGCCCGGGGGGGCACAGATACGCAGTATTTT. Translating gives CSGKGLAARGGTDTQYF.

CDR3 loop: CASSPKTKNTGELFF. The DNA for the CDR3 is TGCGCCAGCAGCCCGAAGACAAAGAACACCGGGGAGCTGTTTTTT. The chain combines TRBV5-1 with TRBJ2-2; D gene uncertain. CDR3 length: 15 amino acids. CDR1 is SGHRS and CDR2 is YFSETQ in the germline V gene. V was shortened by 4 bases and J by 1 base, with 11 bases between the two germline ends.

V is TRBV7-8 and J is TRBJ2-1, with D possibly TRBD1 on 5 matching bases. The CDR3 length is 16 residues. Trimming stripped 1 base from V and 7 bases from J, with 17 bases between. The germline V gene encodes CDR1 SGHVS and CDR2 FQNEAQ. Written as DNA, the CDR3 is TGTGCCAGCAGCTTAGGTATAACAGGCGCATCTAATGAGCAGTTCTTC. Amino acid sequence: CASSLGITGASNEQFF.

Comment on this clone: This sample includes further DNA sequences coding for the same CDR3. The chain has TRBV7-2 and TRBJ2-3, with D unresolved. Germline CDR1 is SGHTA and CDR2 is FQGNSA. This CDR3 is built from 12 residues. The V gene lost 4 bases and the J gene lost 2 bases, with 4 bases spanning the gap. This CDR3 reads CASSSHTDTQYF. The CDR3 DNA is TGTGCCAGCAGCTCGCACACAGATACGCAGTATTTT.

This chain connects TRBV11-2 to TRBJ1-5; 8 bases fit TRBD1. Trimming at V came to 4 bases and at J to 7 bases, leaving 6 bases not matched to a gene. Germline CDR1 and CDR2: SGHAT and FQNNGV. This CDR3 contains 14 residues. In DNA form, the CDR3 reads TGTGCCAGCAGCTCCACAGGGGGGGGCCAGCCCCAGCATTTT. The encoded protein is CASSSTGGGQPQHF.

J is TRBJ2-7 and V is TRBV7-6, with 8 nucleotides matching TRBD2. The CDR3 sequence is 14 residues long. V lost 3 bases, J lost 5 bases, and 6 bases stayed unmatched. Per germline, CDR1 SGHVS and CDR2 FNYEAQ. Here the CDR3 DNA reads TGTGCCAGCAGCTTGGGGCGGGAGGTCGACGAGCAGTACTTC. Protein product: CASSLGREVDEQYF.